This T cell receptor beta chain was documented in a study of human thymus T cells. Overall study results and limits: V and J genes seemed to be used with bias in thymic and blood repertoires.

Sequencing used immunoSEQ multiplex PCR; TCRdb keeps in-frame clones, though not all of them. This table holds about 44,000 clones, about 93% found once. Donation was from healthy Finnish infants who were having corrective surgery that addressed congenital heart defects. During surgery, about 0.5-1 mL peripheral blood was drawn from four of eight donors. Blood DNA came from all available leukocytes, not a fixed cell number. As for this clone: What it binds is not known.

This clonotype originated in a boy under two years old with a congenital heart defect but otherwise immunologically healthy. What was sequenced was blood.

The CDR3 reads CASSLGYTEAFF. The DNA of the CDR3 is TGCGCCAGCAGCTTGGGCTACACTGAAGCTTTCTTT. The V gene is TRBV5-1, the J gene TRBJ1-1, with unresolved D. The CDR3 is 12 residues long. CDR1 is SGHRS and CDR2 is YFSETQ in the germline V gene. V lost 0 bases to trimming and J lost 3 bases, with 3 bases between them.